The rows below give T cell receptor beta chains drawn from one sample of a study of monozygotic twins with inflammatory bowel disease. TCRdb processed the 5' RACE reads again and assigns one entry to each CDR3 protein, with no DNA. This sample's table has around 150,000 distinct CDR3 sequences. The sequenced sample was blood. The origin of the receptors is a human donor with ulcerative colitis or Crohn's disease, or a healthy co-twin of an affected twin (not recorded which). CDR3s include the opening cysteine and the closing phenylalanine or tryptophan.

v_gene	j_gene	CDR3aa
TRBV19	TRBJ2-6	CASSILGSGANVLTF
TRBV23-1	TRBJ2-5	CASSQLAGAFYQETQYF
TRBV7-2	TRBJ2-1	CASSEPGTGGLGEQFF
TRBV2	TRBJ2-1	CASRRLAGGYNEQFF
TRBV23-1	TRBJ2-7	CASPLKRLNDEQYF
TRBV5-1	TRBJ2-1	CASSTTREVNNEQFF
TRBV12-3/TRBV12-4	TRBJ2-2	CASSLQNLRNTGELFF
TRBV4-2	TRBJ2-2	CASSQVTENTGELFF
TRBV7-2	TRBJ2-5	CASSSRDREETQYF
TRBV5-6	TRBJ1-2	CASSPGQRIFGYTF
TRBV3-1	TRBJ2-2	CASSPLAGGYTGELFF
TRBV20-1	TRBJ2-7	CSADRDRGASGQYF
TRBV7-2	TRBJ1-2	CASSLGQGASNYGYTF
TRBV28	TRBJ2-6	CASSRPEGAMGANVLTF
TRBV7-3	TRBJ2-6	CASSLLPSRGSGANVLTF
TRBV12-3/TRBV12-4	TRBJ2-7	CASSLYVTGYEQYF
TRBV28	TRBJ1-5	CASSLRVASSNQPQHF
TRBV6-2/TRBV6-3	TRBJ1-2	CSSSSSPGQTF
TRBV5-5	TRBJ1-3	CASSPDRPSGNTIYF
TRBV7-2	TRBJ2-1	CASSSGTGPTYNEQFF
TRBV27	TRBJ2-7	CASTPAGTSGPEQYF
TRBV7-2	TRBJ2-7	CASSLDPTGSSYEQYF
TRBV19	TRBJ1-6	CASSAQGYSPLHF
TRBV3-1	TRBJ2-3	CASSRKLGPDTQYF
TRBV6-6	TRBJ2-7	CASSQQTDYYEQYF
TRBV12-3/TRBV12-4	TRBJ1-6	CASSLRYSPLHF
TRBV7-3	TRBJ1-5	CASSPFKRGARQPQHF
TRBV20-1	TRBJ1-1	CSAKTTGENTEAFF
TRBV11-2	TRBJ1-1	CASSYDGGAMDTEAFF
TRBV7-9	TRBJ2-1	CASSLVLPSYNEQFF
TRBV7-2	TRBJ2-5	CASSSDRATQETQYF
TRBV12-3/TRBV12-4	TRBJ2-3	CASSLTDTQYF
TRBV5-1	TRBJ2-5	CASSSQGQETQYF
TRBV4-3	TRBJ1-1	CASSRLQGAITEAFF
TRBV18	TRBJ2-2	CASSPYPGNTGELFF
TRBV4-1	TRBJ1-1	CASSQGTANTEAFF
TRBV5-1	TRBJ2-7	CASNHPAGTGGFPSSYEQYF
TRBV28	TRBJ2-1	CASSLRGAYNEQFF
TRBV9	TRBJ1-4	CASSVDRGREKLFF
TRBV5-1	TRBJ2-3	CASSLARDRDTQYF
TRBV10-3	TRBJ2-5	CAIRGDLIQETQYF
TRBV10-2	TRBJ2-1	CASIPLTSGRKGEQFF
TRBV15	TRBJ1-1	CATSGDLGRTEAFF
TRBV7-2	TRBJ2-7	CASSLVDGSYEQYF
TRBV6-4	TRBJ2-1	CASSETSRNEQFF
TRBV2	TRBJ2-7	CASSQAGYEQYF
TRBV7-2	TRBJ2-7	CASSAGGTSYEQYF
TRBV18	TRBJ2-1	CASSPPGLAGGEQFF
TRBV5-4	TRBJ2-1	CASSLFPVGLAGGLGDEQFF
TRBV7-8	TRBJ2-3	CASSPSSTDTQYF
TRBV7-2	TRBJ2-7	CASSLGWLADYEQYF
TRBV3-1	TRBJ1-1	CASSQDYRARTEAFF
TRBV24-1	TRBJ2-3	CATSDFTGLAGAGDTQYF
TRBV20-1	TRBJ1-1	CSAPDHTEAFF
TRBV20-1	TRBJ2-2	CSARESGQDTGELFF
TRBV4-1	TRBJ2-1	CASSQWTGGHYNEQFF